What follows are 28 T cell receptor beta chains derived from one specimen sequenced in a study of neurological immune-mediated disorders. MiXCR was run by TCRdb on the 5' RACE reads, yielding one entry per CDR3 protein. The repertoire includes some 60,000 distinct CDR3 sequences, 3.5% of them detected once, and 3.1% sits in the top ten. The specimen sequenced was PBMCs. The source of these receptors is a woman in her 30s with multiple sclerosis.

This clonotype was seen many times. The chain recombines TRBV10-3 with TRBJ1-4, with TRBD1 matching over 8 bases. Trimming cost V 0 bases and J 10 bases; bases outside gene matches: 4. The CDR3 sequence is 14 residues long. From germline, CDR1 is ENHRY and CDR2 SYGVKD. CDR3 residues: CAISESGTGSKLFF. The CDR3 DNA sequence: TGTGCCATCAGTGAGTCTGGGACAGGATCAAAACTGTTTTTT.

The sample holds many counts of this clonotype. The rearrangement uses TRBV20-1 and TRBJ1-1; possibly TRBD1 for D (6 bases). The CDR3 totals 17 residues. CDR1 and CDR2 (germline): DFQATT, SNEGSKA (reference sequence). Deletions cut 6 bases from V and 0 bases from J, with 23 bases between. CDR3 bases: TGCAGTGCCCCGCCCAAAACACAGGGAGCCTTGAACACTGAAGCTTTCTTT. It yields the protein CSAPPKTQGALNTEAFF.

This clonotype has a count of ten or more. The chain couples TRBV29-1 to TRBJ1-3; D not resolved. The germline V and J ends were trimmed by 6 bases and 1 base, with 13 bases remaining between them. Germline V lookup: CDR1 SQVTM, CDR2 ANQGSEA. The CDR3 is 14 residues long. In DNA, the CDR3 is TGCAGCGTCGGCTACGGGGAATCTGGAAACACCATATATTTT. It encodes CSVGYGESGNTIYF.

With regard to this clonotype: This could be a read error, since a much larger clone is one nucleotide away. The conserved closing phenylalanine or tryptophan is absent in this CDR3, likely reflecting a read error. The chain recombines TRBV11-2 with TRBJ2-7, with 16 bases matching TRBD2. Per the germline V gene, CDR1 is SGHAT and CDR2 is FQNNGV. The junction had 6 bases not matched to a gene; V was cut back by 3 bases and J by 7 bases. The CDR3 spans 16 residues. Here the CDR3 reads CASSFGTSGRAQEQYI. The CDR3 bases are TGTGCCAGCAGCTTTGGGACTAGCGGGAGGGCCCAAGAGCAGTACATC.

This clonotype was seen at least ten times. The V call is TRBV20-1, the J call TRBJ2-5, with TRBD2 matching 11 bases. Germline CDR1 is DFQATT and CDR2 is SNEGSKA (reference sequence). The CDR3 loop spans 17 amino acids. The J segment lost 3 bases and the V segment lost 2 bases, leaving 11 bases of the junction unmatched. The CDR3 DNA follows: TGCAGTGCTAGACGCCTAGCGGGGGGCGCTTCAAAAGAGACCCAGTACTTC. Translated, it gives CSARRLAGGASKETQYF.

This clonotype was counted ten times or more. The chain combines TRBV29-1 with TRBJ2-3; 7 nucleotides match TRBD2. CDR3 length equals 12 residues. Germline V CDR1 and CDR2: SQVTM, ANQGSEA. The V gene end was trimmed by 7 bases and the J gene end by 4 bases; junction bases not matched to a gene: 5. Here the CDR3 DNA reads TGCAGCGCCTACCTAGCGGCAGATACGCAGTATTTT. Translated: CSAYLAADTQYF.

This clonotype was detected only once. A much more abundant neighbour one base away suggests this may be a read error. V usage is TRBV5-1 and J usage is TRBJ2-5; D is perhaps TRBD1 (7 bases). This CDR3 is built from 15 residues. Trimming took 1 base from V and 5 from J, leaving 15 bases between them. CDR1 and CDR2 (germline): SGHRS, YFSETQ. The CDR3 coding sequence is TGCGCCAGCAGCTTGTCCCTAGGAGGGGGCGAGACCCAGTACTTC. Translating gives CASSLSLGGGETQYF.

The table lists this clonotype with many counts. The rearrangement joins TRBV6-6 to TRBJ1-3; D is possibly TRBD1 (5 bases). V was pared by 10 bases and J by 2 bases, with 21 bases between. Germline loops: CDR1 MNHNY, CDR2 SVGAGI (reference sequence). This CDR3 contains 16 residues. The CDR3 here is CATTQQEGTPGNTIYF. As DNA, the CDR3 is TGTGCCACCACTCAACAAGAGGGGACTCCTGGAAACACCATATATTTT.

Many counts were recorded for this clonotype. The chain joins TRBV20-1 to TRBJ2-2; D possibly corresponds to TRBD2 (6 bases). The germline V gene encodes CDR1 DFQATT and CDR2 SNEGSKA (reference sequence). The CDR3 loop spans 16 amino acids. The V end lost 0 bases, the J end lost 6 bases, and 17 bases lay between the germline ends. The CDR3: CSARDYQRVQAGELFF. The CDR3 DNA reads as TGCAGTGCTAGAGATTATCAGCGGGTCCAAGCCGGGGAGCTGTTTTTT.

Many counts were recorded for this clonotype. V and J are TRBV5-1 and TRBJ2-1; possible D gene TRBD2, 6 bases. Trimming pared 4 bases from V and 4 bases from J, leaving 12 bases between. The CDR3 is 14 amino acids. CDR1 is SGHRS and CDR2 is YFSETQ in the germline V gene. The CDR3 spells CASSRDSRYNEQFF. DNA for the CDR3: TGCGCCAGCAGCCGGGACTCCCGATACAATGAGCAGTTCTTC.

This clonotype has ten or more counts. The V gene is TRBV3-1, the J gene TRBJ2-5, with TRBD1 matching over 10 bases. The V gene end was trimmed by 1 base and the J gene end by 4 bases; junction bases not matched to a gene: 6. The CDR3 spans 16 residues. Germline CDR1 is LGHDT and CDR2 is YNNKEL (reference sequence). CDR3 loop: CASSQAPGQGPETQYF. CDR3 nucleotide sequence: TGTGCCAGCAGCCAAGCCCCGGGACAGGGGCCAGAGACCCAGTACTTC.

In this sample, this clonotype turned up many times. The gene calls are TRBV12-3 or TRBV12-4 and TRBJ1-2, with no clear D. V dropped 1 base and J dropped 2 bases, with 5 bases sitting between them. This CDR3 is 13 amino acids long. The CDR3 DNA follows: TGTGCCAGCAGTTTAGGAGGGAACTATGGCTACACCTTC. It is translated as CASSLGGNYGYTF.

This clonotype was picked up many times. The chain links TRBV7-2 to TRBJ2-3, with D tentatively TRBD2 (5 bases). Trimming stripped 0 bases from V and 6 bases from J, with 10 bases between. Germline CDR1 reads SGHTA; CDR2 reads FQGNSA. The CDR3 length is 14 residues. The CDR3 region is CASSLAGASDTQYF. CDR3 nucleotides: TGTGCCAGCAGCTTAGCGGGAGCGTCCGATACGCAGTATTTT.

At least ten counts were recorded for this clonotype. This CDR3 reads CASSQEGGVVPQHF. CDR3 nucleotides: TGTGCCAGCAGCCAAGAAGGGGGGGTTGTGCCCCAGCATTTT. The rearrangement uses TRBV4-2 and TRBJ1-5; D might be TRBD1 (6 bases). The CDR3 extends over 14 amino acids. Germline V gives CDR1 LGHNA, CDR2 YNFKEQ. Deletions cut 0 bases from V and 9 bases from J, with 12 bases between.

There are many counts of this clonotype. The chain links TRBV7-2 to TRBJ2-3, with TRBD1 matching over 9 bases. The trim removed 5 bases at V and 1 base at J, leaving 4 bases unmatched. Per the germline V gene, CDR1 is SGHTA and CDR2 is FQGNSA. The CDR3 runs to 15 residues. The CDR3 spells CASSITGGGTDTQYF. CDR3 bases: TGTGCCAGCAGCATAACAGGGGGCGGCACAGATACGCAGTATTTT.

At least ten counts were recorded for this clonotype. The V gene is TRBV6-1, the J gene TRBJ2-1; weak D call: TRBD1 (6 bases). This CDR3 is built from 15 residues. V lost 3 bases to trimming and J lost 2 bases, with 11 bases between them. Germline loops: CDR1 MNHNS, CDR2 SASEGT. Here the CDR3 reads CASSEGAGAYNEQFF. DNA for the CDR3: TGTGCCAGCAGTGAGGGGGCCGGAGCCTACAATGAGCAGTTCTTC.

This clonotype was seen at least ten times. The chain joins TRBV20-1 to TRBJ2-5, with D perhaps TRBD1 or TRBD2 (5 bases each). This CDR3 has 15 residues. V lost 6 bases and J 0 bases, leaving 17 bases between the germline ends. Germline V gives CDR1 DFQATT, CDR2 SNEGSKA (reference sequence). The CDR3 is CSAELSGRNQETQYF. CDR3 bases: TGCAGTGCCGAATTATCGGGGCGCAACCAAGAGACCCAGTACTTC.

Ten or more counts support this clonotype. The CDR3 coding sequence is TGTGCCAGCAGCAGGGGGGGGAACTATGGCTACACCTTC. It yields the protein CASSRGGNYGYTF. The chain recombines TRBV27 with TRBJ1-2, with TRBD1 identical over 7 bases. CDR3 length equals 13 residues. V trimming: 6 bases; J trimming: 2 bases; junction bases outside the gene matches: 3. Germline V gene lookup returns CDR1 MNHEY and CDR2 SMNVEV (reference sequence).

In its sample, this clonotype was seen many times. The rearrangement joins TRBV7-9 to TRBJ1-2; 12 nucleotides agree with TRBD1. CDR1 is SEHNR, CDR2 FQNEAQ, per germline (reference sequence). The CDR3 is 16 residues long. The V and J ends lost 4 bases and 5 bases, in that order; junction bases with no gene match: 8. CDR3 coding DNA: TGTGCCAGCAGCTCCGCCGGGACAGGGGGCGGGTATGGCTACACCTTC. This translates into CASSSAGTGGGYGYTF.

This clonotype has ten or more counts. The chain employs TRBV7-8 and TRBJ2-6, with D perhaps matching TRBD2 (6 bases). With 5 bases removed from V and 2 bases from J, the gap between germline ends came to 16 bases. Germline V lookup: CDR1 SGHVS, CDR2 FQNEAQ. The CDR3 contains 17 residues. CDR3 DNA sequence: TGTGCCAGCAGCCCTTACACCCGGGGGACTGGGGCCAACGTCCTGACTTTC. Translating it yields CASSPYTRGTGANVLTF.

This clonotype was recorded at least ten times. V gene TRBV20-1 combines with J gene TRBJ1-5; D is uncertain. This CDR3 is 15 amino acids long. V was shortened by 4 bases and J by 4 bases, with 17 bases between the two germline ends. CDR1 is DFQATT, CDR2 SNEGSKA, per germline (reference sequence). CDR3 coding DNA: TGCAGTGCTATGAACACGCGGAACTTAAATCAGCCCCAGCATTTT. The encoded protein is CSAMNTRNLNQPQHF.

With regard to this clonotype: This may arise from a read error, as a much more abundant clone is one base away. The V gene is TRBV28, the J gene TRBJ2-6; D is perhaps TRBD1 (5 bases). The CDR3 totals 15 residues. Looked up from germline, CDR1 is MDHEN and CDR2 is SYDVKM. The CDR3 sequence: CASSKGFSGAKVLTF. Written as DNA, the CDR3 is TGTGCCAGCAGTAAGGGTTTCTCTGGGGCCAAAGTCCTGACTTTC.

This clonotype came up many times. J is TRBJ2-5 and V is TRBV6-5; D is perhaps TRBD2 (5 bases). The germline CDR1 and CDR2 sequences are MNHEY and SVGAGI. The CDR3 runs 14 residues. V was trimmed by 6 bases and J by 2 bases, leaving 13 bases between them. The CDR3 here is CASRGGWAQETQYF. The DNA for the CDR3 is TGTGCCAGCAGGGGCGGGTGGGCGCAAGAGACCCAGTACTTC.

This clonotype was recorded many times. The chain joins TRBV29-1 to TRBJ1-1, with 8 nucleotides matching TRBD1. The V gene's germline CDR1 is SQVTM and CDR2 ANQGSEA. The CDR3 has 15 amino acids. Trimming cost V 6 bases and J 6 bases; bases outside gene matches: 15. CDR3 amino acids: CSVGEGQAWVAEAFF. As DNA, the CDR3 is TGCAGCGTGGGGGAGGGACAGGCTTGGGTGGCTGAAGCTTTCTTT.

As for this clonotype: A much larger clone sits a single nucleotide away, making a read error possible. The V and J genes are TRBV5-1 and TRBJ2-3; D gene uncertain. This CDR3 region has 14 residues. The V and J ends lost 2 bases and 2 bases respectively, with 9 bases between them. The V gene's germline CDR1 is SGHRS and CDR2 YFSETQ. The CDR3 sequence is CASSLTSTTDTQYF. The CDR3 region has the DNA TGCGCCAGCAGCTTAACGAGTACCACAGATACGCAGTATTTT.

This clonotype was picked up many times. The rearrangement joins TRBV7-9 to TRBJ2-7; 7 nucleotides agree with TRBD2. The CDR3 is made up of 12 amino acids. Germline V gene data show CDR1 as SEHNR and CDR2 as FQNEAQ (reference sequence). The V segment lost 11 bases and the J segment 6 bases; nucleotides outside the gene matches: 10. Written as DNA, the CDR3 is TGTGCCGGGGGGGAGGGACCCTTCGAGCAGTACTTC. It codes for CAGGEGPFEQYF.

The table lists this clonotype with many counts. V and J are TRBV14 and TRBJ1-1, with D unresolved. Between the trimmed V and J ends, which lost 1 base and 1 base, there was a span of 7 bases. The germline CDR1 and CDR2 sequences are SGHDN and FVKESK. This CDR3 spans 14 amino acids. DNA of the CDR3: TGTGCCAGCAGCCAAGGCAACAGGAACACTGAAGCTTTCTTT. This sequence encodes CASSQGNRNTEAFF.

This clonotype was counted ten times or more. A read error may account for a junction end that differs from germline. The chain carries TRBV19 and TRBJ1-2; D perhaps matches TRBD1 (5 bases). The CDR3 spans 11 residues. CDR1 and CDR2 (germline): LNHDA, SQIVND (reference sequence). The CDR3 DNA follows: TGCGGCACCGGGGGAAACTATGGCTACACCTTC. Encoded protein: CGTGGNYGYTF.